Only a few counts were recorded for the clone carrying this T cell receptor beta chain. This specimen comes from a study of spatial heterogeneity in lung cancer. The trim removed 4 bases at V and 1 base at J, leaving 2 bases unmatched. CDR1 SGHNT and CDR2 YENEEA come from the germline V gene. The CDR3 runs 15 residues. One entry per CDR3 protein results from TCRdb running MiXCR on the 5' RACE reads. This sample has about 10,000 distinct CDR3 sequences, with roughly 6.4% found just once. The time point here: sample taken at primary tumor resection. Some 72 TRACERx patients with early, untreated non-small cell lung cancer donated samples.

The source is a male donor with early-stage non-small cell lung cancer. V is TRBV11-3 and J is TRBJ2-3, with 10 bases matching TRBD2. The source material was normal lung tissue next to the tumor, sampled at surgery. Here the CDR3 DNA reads TGTGCCAGCAGCTCAGGGACTAGCGGCACAGATACGCAGTATTTT. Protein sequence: CASSSGTSGTDTQYF.